What follows describes a single TCR beta chain. This may arise from a read error, as a much more abundant clone is one base away. Clones were sequenced by immunoSEQ multiplex PCR, and TCRdb holds only the in-frame ones, with some missing. The sample records approximately 120,000 clones, over 85% being singletons. The data originate from a study of siplizumab effects on memory and regulatory T cells. With 7 bases removed from V and 5 bases from J, the gap between germline ends came to 11 bases. This CDR3 has 11 residues. Germline V gene data show CDR1 as SQVTM and CDR2 as ANQGSEA. Sequencing was done on a sample of non-Treg CD4+ T cells sorted from blood. V gene TRBV29-1 combines with J gene TRBJ1-2, with D possibly being TRBD1 (5 bases). The TCR comes from a human donor in good health. CDR3 DNA: TGCAGCGCTGACAGAAGGTATGGCTACACCTTC. This gives the protein CSADRRYGYTF.